This T cell receptor beta chain came from a study of blood T cell repertoires in COVID-19. On the study more broadly: Whether acute or convalescent, the COVID-19 samples came from the United States, Italy and Spain. PBMCs, B-cell-depleted T cells, or T cells provided the cDNA or gDNA that made up the material.

V trimming: 3 bases; J trimming: 7 bases; junction bases outside the gene matches: 8. Germline CDR1 is SGHRS and CDR2 is YFSETQ. The CDR3 spans 16 residues. How the authors handled the data: It was from reference gene primer amplification that nucleated cell counts were estimated. This table comes from immunoSEQ multiplex PCR, and its TCRdb copy is limited to in-frame clones, with some not included. V, J and clone size derive from that table, while D and trimming were established from the DNA sequence. The sample records approximately 90,000 clones, 75% to 85% being singletons. The sample holds a few counts of this clone.

The chain uses TRBV5-1 and TRBJ2-2; TRBD2 agrees at 11 bases. The material sequenced was peripheral blood. This TCR was recovered from an elderly woman with acute or convalescent COVID-19. CDR3 nucleotides: TGCGCCAGCAGCTCCTTAGCGGGAGGGCCTCTCGGGGAGCTGTTTTTT. Encoded protein: CASSSLAGGPLGELFF. Complete variable domain (other parts from reference TRBV5-1 and TRBJ2-2): KAGVTQTPRYLIKTRGQQVTLSCSPISGHRSVSWYQQTPGQGLQFLFEYFSETQRNKGNFPGRFSGRQFSNSRSEMNVSTLELGDSALYLCASSSLAGGPLGELFFGEGSRLTVL.